The TCR beta chain under discussion was sequenced for a study of shared clonotypes between healthy human individuals. V shed 1 base and J shed 9 bases, with 12 bases lying between them. Germline-derived CDR1 and CDR2 are MGHRA and YSYEKL. This CDR3 is built from 13 residues. Sequencing used immunoSEQ multiplex PCR; TCRdb keeps in-frame clones, though not all of them. The profile covers 2 million to 2.5 million clones, with 80% to 95% appearing a single time and approximately 0.4% taken by the ten largest. V usage is TRBV4-1 and J usage is TRBJ2-5; TRBD2 might be the D (5 bases). This clonotype originated in a man between 18 and 29 years old in good health. Some clones in this sample may be carry-over from other donors' samples. Sequenced sample: naive CD4+ T cells from PBMCs. Stated subset: CD45RA+ positively selected. CDR3 in amino acids: CASSQGLERAQYF. The CDR3 DNA is TGCGCCAGCAGCCAAGGACTGGAGAGGGCCCAGTACTTC.